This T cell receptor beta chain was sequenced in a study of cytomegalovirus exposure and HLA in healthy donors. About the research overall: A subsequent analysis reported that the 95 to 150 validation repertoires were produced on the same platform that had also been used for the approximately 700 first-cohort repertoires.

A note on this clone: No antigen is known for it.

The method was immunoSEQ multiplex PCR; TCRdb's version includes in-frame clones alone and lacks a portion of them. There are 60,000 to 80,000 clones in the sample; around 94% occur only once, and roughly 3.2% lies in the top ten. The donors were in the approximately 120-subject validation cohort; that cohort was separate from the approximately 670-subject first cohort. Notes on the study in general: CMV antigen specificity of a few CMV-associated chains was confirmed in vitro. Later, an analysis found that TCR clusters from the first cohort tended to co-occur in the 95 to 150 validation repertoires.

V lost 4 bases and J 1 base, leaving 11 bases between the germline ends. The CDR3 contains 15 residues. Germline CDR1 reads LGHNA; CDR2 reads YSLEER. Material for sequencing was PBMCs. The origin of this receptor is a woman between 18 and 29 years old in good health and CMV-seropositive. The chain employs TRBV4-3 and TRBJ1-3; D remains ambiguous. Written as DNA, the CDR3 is TGCGCCAGCAGCCGGACTGGGGATTCTGGAAACACCATATATTTT. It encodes CASSRTGDSGNTIYF.